This TCR beta chain was recovered during a study of control samples from healthy donors and cancer patients (TCRdb year 2020). Libraries were built with the immunoSEQ multiplex PCR assay. Held by TCRdb, this immuneACCESS table contains in-frame sequences only and omits some clones. Under half of the omission traces to an unresolved V gene where checked; the cause of the rest is unknown. Counted in this sample were roughly 130,000 clones; 90% to 95% of them appeared once. More than 1.5% of the sample lies in the top ten. Of note for this clone: The clone's antigen remains unknown. There are no base qualities to consult, and no much larger clone falls within one base.

The CDR3 contains 17 residues, cysteine and phenylalanine counted. Only the CDR3 DNA stays, 51 bases, in frame from base 1. Trimming leaves V shorter by 6 bases and J shorter by 0 bases, with the junction holding 8 bases beyond the gene matches. The germline V gene (reference sequence) provides CDR1 MNHEY and CDR2 SMNVEV. The chain uses TRBV27 and TRBJ2-4, with 10 bases aligning to TRBD1. The source is a man aged 45 to 65 with head and neck cancer. What was sequenced was PBMCs. CDR3 reads: CASRLGDRGLAKNIQYF. The DNA is TGTGCCAGCAGGTTAGGCGACAGGGGGCTAGCCAAAAACATTCAGTACTTC.